This section outlines one T cell receptor beta chain sequence together with its context. This receptor's antigen is unknown. One base away there is no much larger clone; base qualities are not given. This sample stems from a study of T cell responses to AZD1222 COVID-19 vaccine (dated by TCRdb to the early 2020s). Study-wide context: TCR sequencing was performed for roughly 240 trial participants, of whom around 210 were given two doses of AZD1222 and about 25 were given two doses of MenACWY control vaccine. Trial participants were enrolled into age subgroups of 18-55, 56-69 and 70-plus years, which contained about 150, 28 and 57 TCR-sequenced participants, respectively.

The CDR3 numbers 13 residues from cysteine through phenylalanine. CDR3 DNA is the only sequence kept; it has 39 bases, read in frame from the first base. V was cut back by 5 bases and J by 4 bases, leaving a gap of 11 bases between them. The intended sense of this specimen's time point label: about 28 days (+/-7) after the second vaccine dose. AZD1222 recipients whose second dose came at about 4 weeks and those whose second dose came at about 12 weeks were combined into one group, since spike-specific TCR depth and breadth did not differ between the two schedules. The vaccinee samples were drawn from two UK trials, COV001 and COV002, one of which was a single-blind randomized controlled phase 2/3 trial testing AZD1222 (ChAdOx1 nCoV-19) in healthy adults. Trial participant PBMC samples were collected at day 0 and day 28 after the second dose for TCRbeta chain sequencing. The CDR3 regions of human TCRbeta chains were subjected to immunosequencing. In the original analysis: Repertoire TCRs were matched against a reference library of SARS-CoV-2-specific TCRs generated with the MIRA antigen-specificity platform. Breadth was defined as the fraction of unique TCRs that were SARS-CoV-2-associated, and depth was defined as the fraction of total T cells that were SARS-CoV-2-associated. Using the MIRA data, each spike-specific TCR was mapped to the spike region that the TCR reacts to and placed in a CD4 or CD8 class. Log10-transformed breadth and depth values were compared by one-way ANOVA with Sidak's multiple comparisons tests. Drawn from immuneACCESS, this table holds only the in-frame rearrangements with V and J called that TCRdb kept. Clones are partly lost; checked studies trace under half to an unresolved V gene and leave the rest unexplained. The V and J calls and the clone size are those of that table, but D and trimming were determined from the DNA. This sample has about 140,000 clones in its table, and approximately 92% of those were observed once. Jointly, the top ten make up around 7.1% of the sample.

What the study reported, not specific to this receptor: Participants were mostly white British, with more females than males. The authors suggested clonal diversity may have been underestimated. Conclusions about previously exposed vaccinees are limited because only six or seven AZD1222 recipients were SARS-CoV-2 seropositive at baseline. Because no samples from the day 14 peak response were available, repertoires could be characterized only after the peak T cell response. Reportedly, almost half of the unique spike-specific TCRs recognized epitopes lying outside the regions that are mutated in the B.1.351 and B.1.1.7 variants. In the small 56-69-year group, the increase in depth fell short of significance, most likely because of low power. The vaccine-associated CD4 TCRs covered the entire spike protein, and the dominant responses fell in regions 160-218 and 743-854. Spike-specific TCR breadth and depth rose significantly after two AZD1222 doses compared with day 0 and with MenACWY recipients.

The chain links TRBV12-3 or TRBV12-4 with TRBJ1-2, with the D gene uncertain. Material: peripheral blood, obtained 28 days after the second AZD1222 dose. This TCR was recovered from an adult who received the AZD1222 COVID-19 vaccine. The DNA reads as follows: TGTGCCAGCAGTCAACAGAGAACCTATGGCTACACCTTC. Its translation is CASSQQRTYGYTF.